This TCR beta chain was captured in a study of cytomegalovirus exposure and HLA in healthy donors. Study information: About 79 million unique TCRs from HLA-typed donors were held in an early data release. Broader study findings: Most observed TCR sequences were rare, whereas some public TCRs were detected in many donors. Sequencing likely generated an artifact that appeared as a cluster of highly shared sequence variants. Equally common other TCR beta chains were less clonally expanded than HLA-associated ones, a later analysis found.

This PCR relied on a set of 60 Vbeta primers and 13 Jbeta primers. Clones were read by immunoSEQ multiplex PCR, and TCRdb kept only the in-frame ones, dropping some. This table holds around 130,000 clones, over 60% found once. The germline V and J ends were trimmed by 6 bases and 9 bases, with 6 bases remaining between them. Germline values: CDR1 DFQATT, CDR2 SNEGSKA (reference sequence). The length of the CDR3 is 9 residues. On this clone itself: Its antigen is still unknown.

This sequence joins TRBV20-1 and TRBJ2-1; D gene unclear. Sequencing was performed on PBMCs. The clonotype was recovered from a man younger than 35 in good health and CMV-seropositive. CDR3: CSAWPEQFF. Written as DNA, the CDR3 is TGCAGTGCCTGGCCTGAGCAGTTCTTC.